A single T cell receptor beta chain is shown here with its context. Its antigen has not been determined. Per-base qualities were not stored, and no clone one base away is much larger. Other DNA sequences in the sample encode the same CDR3. The data derive from a study of shared clonotypes between healthy human individuals (dated by TCRdb to 2018 to 2020). For the study in its entirety: Three men and a couple of women, aged 18 to 49 years, made up the cohort. For each donor, CD4 naive and CD4 memory were each given three plates, CD8 naive was given two plates, and CD8 memory was given one plate. To estimate repertoire size and how much clonotype sharing occurs between individuals, the study deeply sequenced the blood TCR repertoires of roughly 5 healthy adults. Different laboratories and diverse techniques were used to prepare libraries and sequence TCR repertoires, to increase sequencing depth and limit assay-specific biases. Each donor's leukapheresis produced roughly between roughly 0.85 and 9.5 billion PBMCs. General study outcomes and caveats: Higher generation probabilities were observed for clonotypes shared by all four sorted-subset donors than for non-shared clonotypes. Naive subsets generally had larger estimated clonotype richness than memory subsets did. The genetic and exposure-history diversity represented was limited by the small number of donors. Sampling was restricted to blood, and TCR repertoires in tissue are likely to differ from TCR repertoires in blood. Across a handful of donors, approximately 5% of naive CD4, 3.5% of naive CD8, about 2% of memory CD4, and 0.4% to 0.45% of memory CD8 clonotypes were shared. Pairwise subsampling indicated that sequencing depth was expected to affect the degree of clonotype sharing among donors. Even with the large sequencing depth, rarefaction of the sorted-subset datasets indicated that sequencing was incomplete.

CD8 naive samples consisted of CD45RO-negative cells that were positively selected for CCR7, yielding a CD45RA+CCR7+ population without TemRA cells. Healthy HIV-negative adults with no recently reported acute infections or vaccinations were included as donors. Every donor was a Caucasian adult living in Nashville, Tennessee, USA. Blood was obtained by leukapheresis, after which PBMCs were separated by Ficoll-Histopaque density gradient centrifugation and cryopreserved in liquid nitrogen vapor phase. Purity and quantity of every magnetically sorted T cell population were checked by analytical flow cytometry. From each sorted fraction, genomic DNA was isolated and quantified by UV absorbance on a Nanodrop 2000c. Using the deep immunoSEQ assay, TCR CDR3 regions were amplified from genomic DNA by multiplex PCR. Extracted genomic DNA from each cell subset was spread evenly across all wells of several immunoSEQ 96-well plates, with each plate serving as a replicate. Each replicate PCR for sorted subsets received around 210 ng genomic DNA, equal to roughly 33,000 T cell genomes. The purified libraries were quantified using a Qubit 3.0 fluorometer, sized with a Bioanalyzer 2100, and then quantified again using the KAPA Library Quantification kit. A separate single-read 150-cycle Illumina NextSeq 550 flow cell was used to sequence each immunoSEQ 96-well plate. As for the authors' bioinformatics: Because only junctional sequences without quality scores were contained in the immunoSEQ output, filtering matching that applied to full-length reads could not be performed. To assign V/J genes and CDR3, sequences were annotated using PyIR, a Python wrapper for IgBLAST v1.9, with IMGT germline references. Reads with weak V/J assignments (E-value above 1e-6), missing CDR3, stop codons, out-of-frame junctions, or ambiguous translated residues were removed. A V3J clonotype was defined by an identical inferred V gene, J gene, and CDR3 amino acid sequence. To compute the percentage overlap between repertoires, the number of shared unique clonotypes was divided by the size of the smaller repertoire. Three approaches were used to assess repertoire richness: RTK rarefaction, the Chao1 estimator, and Recon v2.1 estimates of unobserved clonotypes. Generation probabilities were computed with OLGA for all TCRbeta clonotypes obtained by the gDNA method from a few donors. This is the immuneACCESS table as TCRdb keeps it, with only in-frame sequences that have V and J called. A part of the clones is gone; compared with another copy, unresolved V genes explain less than half, and the rest is unexplained. V, J and clone size are those of that table, while D and trimming were read from the DNA. The sample profile shows 2 million to 2.5 million clones; under 95% of them were found once. The top ten hold around 1.7% of the sample.

The cysteine opens and the phenylalanine closes a CDR3 of 14 amino acids. The sequence is cut down to CDR3 DNA, 42 bases in frame from base 1. The germline V gene (reference sequence) specifies MNHEY as CDR1 and SMNVEV as CDR2. At the junction V is shortened by 5 bases and J by 1 base, with 9 bases in between. Sequencing was carried out using naive CD8+ T cells from PBMCs. The label giving this sample's cell subset or site can be read as: CD45RA+CCR7+. The chain is made from TRBV27 and TRBJ1-5; no D gene call is confident. The sequence was collected from a man between 18 and 29 years old in good health. Some clones in this sample may be carry-over from other donors' samples. The nucleotide sequence is TGTGCCAGCAGTCTACGATCGAGCAATCAGCCCCAGCATTTT. It is translated as CASSLRSSNQPQHF.